These 28 T cell receptor beta chains were sequenced from one sample in a study of beta chain features in type 1 diabetes. What was sequenced were expressed TCRB transcripts, since all of the isolated RNA had been reverse transcribed. The repertoire was sequenced with immunoSEQ multiplex PCR; TCRdb's copy has only in-frame clones and lacks some. The sample lists over 300,000 clones, around 8% occurring once. The source material was central memory CD4+ T cells from blood. All receptors come from a woman aged 18-30 years in good health.

This clone was detected ten times or more. V and J are TRBV21-1 and TRBJ2-1; the table names TRBD2, a call not compared with the DNA. TRBV21-1 is labeled a pseudogene. CDR3 size: 18 residues. CDR3 DNA sequence: TGTGCCAGCAGCACGTTGGCACCACTAGCGGGAGGGTCCGCGGAGCAGTTCTTC. Its protein product is CASSTLAPLAGGSAEQFF.

This clone was observed a handful of times. V is TRBV20-1 and J is TRBJ2-7; no clear D. V was trimmed by 5 bases and J by 3 bases, leaving 5 bases between them. Germline CDR1 DFQATT, CDR2 SNEGSKA (reference sequence). The CDR3 is 10 amino acids. CDR3 DNA sequence: TGCAGTGCTCAGTTCTACGAGCAGTACTTC. Translating gives CSAQFYEQYF.

The CDR3: CASRASGGLDTQYF. In DNA form, the CDR3 reads TGTGCCAGCAGGGCTAGCGGGGGGTTGGATACGCAGTATTTT. V and J are TRBV2 and TRBJ2-3, with TRBD2 identical over 11 bases. Germline V gene lookup returns CDR1 SNHLY and CDR2 FYNNEI. This CDR3 has 14 amino acids. After removal of 6 bases from V and 6 bases from J, the junction contained 5 bases not matched to a gene.

V usage is TRBV29-1 and J usage is TRBJ2-5; D unresolved. V shed 4 bases and J shed 1 base, with 7 bases lying between them. The CDR3 spans 12 residues. The germline V gene has CDR1 SQVTM and CDR2 ANQGSEA. The CDR3 DNA reads TGCAGCGTTGCCCAGGCCCAAGAGACCCAGTACTTC. Its protein product is CSVAQAQETQYF.

V is TRBV10-3 and J is TRBJ1-4; D perhaps matches TRBD1 (5 bases). The V end lost 6 bases, the J end lost 0 bases, and 5 bases lay between the germline ends. The CDR3 sequence is 13 residues long. Germline assignment: CDR1 ENHRY and CDR2 SYGVKD. CDR3 sequence (DNA): TGTGCCATCAGGGACACAACTAATGAAAAACTGTTTTTT. Amino acid sequence: CAIRDTTNEKLFF.

DNA for the CDR3: TGTGCCAGCAGCTTAGTTTTTGGGGGAGGAGAGACCCAGTACTTC. Translating it yields CASSLVFGGGETQYF. This sequence joins TRBV7-8 and TRBJ2-5; tentatively, D is TRBD2 (6 bases). Trimming left V 1 base short and J 4 bases short, with 13 bases between. The CDR3 consists of 15 residues. Germline values: CDR1 SGHVS, CDR2 FQNEAQ.

This clone was counted at least ten times. The CDR3 spells CASKPTYEQYF. CDR3 DNA: TGCGCCAGTAAGCCAACCTACGAGCAGTACTTC. The gene calls are TRBV23-1 and TRBJ2-7; D ambiguous. TRBV23-1 is labeled an ORF, and its function is uncertain. This CDR3 spans 11 amino acids. V was shortened by 9 bases and J by 2 bases, with 8 bases between the two germline ends.

This clone turned up a few times. V gene TRBV6-5 combines with J gene TRBJ1-5; the D gene is possibly TRBD1 (5 bases). V shed 6 bases and J shed 4 bases, with 10 bases lying between them. Per the germline V gene, CDR1 is MNHEY and CDR2 is SVGAGI. CDR3 length: 13 amino acids. This CDR3 reads CASRRGKNQPQHF. CDR3 DNA: TGTGCCAGCAGACGGGGGAAGAATCAGCCCCAGCATTTT.

This clone was found a few times. The V and J genes are TRBV18 and TRBJ2-2; no definite D call. Germline lookup yields CDR1 KGHSH and CDR2 LQKENI. The CDR3 loop spans 14 amino acids. Between the trimmed V and J ends, which lost 3 bases and 1 base, there was a span of 6 bases. CDR3 residues: CASSPNKNTGELFF. The CDR3 nucleotides are TGTGCCAGCTCACCGAACAAGAACACCGGGGAGCTGTTTTTT.

In this sample, this clone turned up a few times. The sample contains more than one DNA sequence encoding this CDR3. The rearrangement links TRBV5-8 to TRBJ1-1; D unclear. This CDR3 is 15 amino acids long. The germline V gene has CDR1 SGHTS and CDR2 YDEGEE. V gave up 1 base and J gave up 0 bases, with 10 bases separating them. The CDR3 DNA reads as TGTGCCAGCAGCTTGCTTGGCCGGATGAACACTGAAGCTTTCTTT. Residues: CASSLLGRMNTEAFF.

This clone was found a few times. This rearrangement joins TRBV28 to TRBJ2-5; D gene unclear. The length of the CDR3 is 13 residues. Trimming took 3 bases from V and 7 from J, leaving 12 bases between them. Per the germline V gene, CDR1 is MDHEN and CDR2 is SYDVKM. Here the CDR3 reads CASSFAPPGTQYF. DNA for the CDR3: TGTGCCAGCAGTTTTGCTCCCCCCGGGACCCAGTACTTC.

This clone has a count of ten or more. The chain uses TRBV2 and TRBJ2-5, with D tentatively TRBD1 (5 bases). CDR3 length: 11 residues. The V end was cut by 8 bases, the J end by 5 bases, with 9 bases between. Germline V gives CDR1 SNHLY, CDR2 FYNNEI. This CDR3 reads CASGGAETQYF. CDR3 nucleotides: TGTGCCAGCGGTGGGGCGGAGACCCAGTACTTC. The variable domain in full, with the rest retrieved from reference TRBV2 and TRBJ2-5, is EPEVTQTPSHQVTQMGQEVILRCVPISNHLYFYWYRQILGQKVEFLVSFYNNEISEKSEIFDDQFSVERPDGSNFTLKIRSTKLEDSAMYFCASGGAETQYFGPGTRLLVL.

This clone has just a few counts. The V call is TRBV18, the J call TRBJ2-2; TRBD1 matches 9 bases. Germline V gene data show CDR1 as KGHSH and CDR2 as LQKENI. V was clipped by 4 bases and J by 14 bases; unmatched bases: 8. The CDR3 spans 13 residues. The CDR3 region has the DNA TGTGCCAGCTCACGGCCGGGACAGGGTAGACTGTTTTTT. It encodes CASSRPGQGRLFF.

There are a few counts of this clone. This chain connects TRBV5-1 to TRBJ1-1; no clear D. This CDR3 spans 14 amino acids. The V end was cut by 1 base, the J end by 5 bases, with 12 bases between. Per germline, CDR1 SGHRS and CDR2 YFSETQ. The CDR3 reads CASSLWQEVTEAFF. In nucleotides, the CDR3 is TGCGCCAGCAGCTTGTGGCAGGAGGTAACTGAAGCTTTCTTT.

CDR3 bases: TGTGCCAGCAGACCCCAGTTGGATACGCAGTATTTT. Its translation is CASRPQLDTQYF. The V and J genes are TRBV2 and TRBJ2-3, with no clear D. Trimming left V 6 bases short and J 6 bases short, with 10 bases between. The CDR3 is made up of 12 amino acids. CDR1 is SNHLY, CDR2 FYNNEI, per germline.

The sample holds a few counts of this clone. The CDR3 DNA follows: TGTGCCAGCAGCTTAACCCGGACAAGCGATACGCAGTATTTT. It specifies CASSLTRTSDTQYF. The chain joins TRBV7-3 to TRBJ2-3, with a tentative D call TRBD1 (5 bases). With 0 bases removed from V and 6 bases from J, the gap between germline ends came to 10 bases. The CDR3 is 14 residues long. CDR1 SGHTA and CDR2 FQGTGA come from the germline V gene. The full variable domain, in which reference TRBV7-3 and TRBJ2-3 provide the parts outside the CDR3, is GAGVSQTPSNKVTEKGKYVELRCDPISGHTALYWYRQSLGQGPEFLIYFQGTGAADDSGLPNDRFFAVRPEGSVSTLKIQRTERGDSAVYLCASSLTRTSDTQYFGPGTRLTVL.

This clone occurred many times. This sequence joins TRBV15 and TRBJ1-1; D unresolved. Germline lookup yields CDR1 LNHNV and CDR2 YYDKDF (reference sequence). Trimming pared 0 bases from V and 0 bases from J, leaving 8 bases between. CDR3 size: 15 residues. The chain's CDR3 is CATSREPRMNTEAFF. The CDR3 coding sequence is TGTGCCACCAGCAGAGAACCTAGAATGAACACTGAAGCTTTCTTT.

With respect to this clone: The sample carries other DNA sequences with the same CDR3. This chain connects TRBV6-6 to TRBJ1-4; 8 positions match TRBD1. Trimming cost V 2 bases and J 8 bases; bases outside gene matches: 1. This CDR3 spans 13 amino acids. The germline V gene encodes CDR1 MNHNY and CDR2 SVGAGI (reference sequence). The CDR3 is CASSYGTGEKLFF. DNA of the CDR3: TGTGCCAGCAGTTACGGGACAGGCGAAAAACTGTTTTTT.

Only a few counts were recorded for this clone. The V gene is TRBV18, the J gene TRBJ2-7; the D call may be TRBD1 or TRBD2 (5 bases each). V was pared by 6 bases and J by 5 bases, with 23 bases between. The CDR3 contains 16 residues. Germline CDR1 KGHSH, CDR2 LQKENI. The CDR3 DNA reads TGTGCCAGCTCTCGTCCCCGGGGCCCCCTAGCCCACGAGCAGTACTTC. This codes for CASSRPRGPLAHEQYF. The full variable domain, rest sourced from reference TRBV18 and TRBJ2-7, is NAGVMQNPRHLVRRRGQEARLRCSPMKGHSHVYWYRQLPEEGLKFMVYLQKENIIDESGMPKERFSAEFPKEGPSILRIQQVVRGDSAAYFCASSRPRGPLAHEQYFGPGTRLTVT.

Only a few counts were recorded for this clone. V and J are TRBV11-2 and TRBJ2-1, with D possibly TRBD1 on 5 matching bases. V lost 5 bases, J lost 7 bases, and 15 bases lay in between. The CDR3 covers 14 residues. The V gene's germline CDR1 is SGHAT and CDR2 FQNNGV. CDR3 region: CASSVLIQGNEQFF. CDR3 DNA sequence: TGTGCCAGCAGCGTACTGATCCAGGGAAATGAGCAGTTCTTC.

CDR3 coding DNA: TGTGCCAGCAGTGGTACGGTTTTGGGCAATCAGCCCCAGCATTTT. Translation: CASSGTVLGNQPQHF. The chain links TRBV2 to TRBJ1-5; no firm D call. The CDR3 has 15 amino acids. Germline CDR1 reads SNHLY; CDR2 reads FYNNEI. Trimming pared 4 bases from V and 2 bases from J, leaving 12 bases between. Using reference TRBV2 and TRBJ1-5 for the parts outside the CDR3, the full variable domain is EPEVTQTPSHQVTQMGQEVILRCVPISNHLYFYWYRQILGQKVEFLVSFYNNEISEKSEIFDDQFSVERPDGSNFTLKIRSTKLEDSAMYFCASSGTVLGNQPQHFGDGTRLSIL.

V gene TRBV7-3 combines with J gene TRBJ2-5, with 10 bases fitting TRBD1. Germline V gene lookup returns CDR1 SGHTA and CDR2 FQGTGA. The CDR3 covers 14 residues. Germline trimming cut 2 bases from V and 5 bases from J; bases unmatched to any gene: 2. The CDR3 nucleotides read TGTGCCAGCAGCTTAGGGACAGGGGAGGAGACCCAGTACTTC. Translated, it gives CASSLGTGEETQYF.

This clone was observed a handful of times. The V gene is TRBV6-1, the J gene TRBJ2-3, with 7 bases matching TRBD1. CDR3 length: 14 amino acids. Per the germline V gene, CDR1 is MNHNS and CDR2 is SASEGT. Trimming took 11 bases from V and 1 from J; bases not matched to a gene: 9. The CDR3 sequence: CASGRQGGTDTQYF. CDR3 coding DNA: TGTGCCTCGGGTAGACAGGGTGGCACAGATACGCAGTATTTT.

The sample holds many counts of this clone. CDR3 sequence (DNA): TGTGCCAGCAGCAAACAGGTATACGAGCAGTACTTC. It translates to CASSKQVYEQYF. The rearrangement links TRBV7-9 to TRBJ2-7; D is possibly TRBD1 (5 bases). The CDR3 spans 12 residues. Germline V gives CDR1 SEHNR, CDR2 FQNEAQ (reference sequence). V was shortened by 5 bases and J by 4 bases, with 9 bases between the two germline ends.

This clone showed up just a few times. The chain uses TRBV7-9 and TRBJ2-1; perhaps TRBD2 as D (5 bases). This CDR3 is 13 amino acids long. Germline V gene data show CDR1 as SEHNR and CDR2 as FQNEAQ (reference sequence). Trimming took 2 bases from V and 10 from J, leaving 12 bases between them. The CDR3 coding sequence is TGTGCCAGCAGCTTATTTTTTTTAGCGGAGCAGTTCTTC. Protein: CASSLFFLAEQFF.

The chain couples TRBV4-3 to TRBJ2-1, with D perhaps matching TRBD2 (6 bases). V was pared by 1 base and J by 4 bases, with 14 bases between. Germline lookup yields CDR1 LGHNA and CDR2 YSLEER. This CDR3 spans 16 amino acids. CDR3 DNA: TGCGCCAGCAGCCAAGTGGGCGGGGTAAGATACAATGAGCAGTTCTTC. This translates into CASSQVGGVRYNEQFF.

V gene TRBV25-1 combines with J gene TRBJ2-2, with D perhaps given as TRBD1 or TRBD2 (5 bases each). This CDR3 comprises 15 residues. Germline assignment: CDR1 MGHDK and CDR2 SYGVNS. Trimming shortened V by 4 bases and J by 4 bases, and 13 bases separated the two germline ends. The CDR3 reads CASSVHGAPTGELFF. The CDR3 DNA reads TGTGCCAGCAGTGTGCACGGGGCTCCCACCGGGGAGCTGTTTTTT. The whole variable domain, remainder taken from reference TRBV25-1 and TRBJ2-2, is EADIYQTPRYLVIGTGKKITLECSQTMGHDKMYWYQQDPGMELHLIHYSYGVNSTEKGDLSSESTVSRIRTEHFPLTLESARPSHTSQYLCASSVHGAPTGELFFGEGSRLTVL.

This clone was detected only a few times. The rearrangement uses TRBV29-1 and TRBJ2-1, with 13 bases aligning to TRBD2. CDR1 is SQVTM and CDR2 is ANQGSEA in the germline V gene. J was trimmed by 6 bases and V by 6 bases; bases with no gene match: 5. The CDR3 covers 14 residues. CDR3 amino acids: CSVPTSGRANEQFF. DNA of the CDR3: TGCAGCGTACCCACTAGCGGGAGGGCCAATGAGCAGTTCTTC.